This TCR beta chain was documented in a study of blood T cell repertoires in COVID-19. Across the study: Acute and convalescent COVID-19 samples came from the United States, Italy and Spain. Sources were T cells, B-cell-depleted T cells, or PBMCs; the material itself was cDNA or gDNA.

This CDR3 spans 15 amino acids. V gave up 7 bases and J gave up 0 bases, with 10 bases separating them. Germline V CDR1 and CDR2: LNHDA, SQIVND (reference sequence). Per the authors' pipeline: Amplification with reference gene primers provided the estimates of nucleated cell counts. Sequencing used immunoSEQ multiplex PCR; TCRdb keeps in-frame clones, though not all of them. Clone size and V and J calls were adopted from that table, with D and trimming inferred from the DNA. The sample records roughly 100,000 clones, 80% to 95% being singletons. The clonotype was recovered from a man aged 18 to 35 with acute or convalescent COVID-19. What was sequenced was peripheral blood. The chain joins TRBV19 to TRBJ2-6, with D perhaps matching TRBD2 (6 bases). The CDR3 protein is CASTAGYSGANVLTF. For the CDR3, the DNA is TGTGCCAGTACCGCGGGATACTCTGGGGCCAACGTCCTGACTTTC.